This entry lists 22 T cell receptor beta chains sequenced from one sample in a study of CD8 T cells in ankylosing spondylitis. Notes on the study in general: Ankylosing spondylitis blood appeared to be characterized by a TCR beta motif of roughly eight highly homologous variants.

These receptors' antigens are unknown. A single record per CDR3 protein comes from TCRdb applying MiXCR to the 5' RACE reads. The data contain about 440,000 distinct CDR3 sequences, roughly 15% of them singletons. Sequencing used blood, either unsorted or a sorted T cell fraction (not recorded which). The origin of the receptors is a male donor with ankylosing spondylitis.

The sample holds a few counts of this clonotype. The CDR3 region is CASSFSVASQHF. The CDR3 nucleotides read TGTGCCAGCAGCTTCTCAGTGGCATCCCAGCATTTT. This chain connects TRBV5-5 to TRBJ1-5; no reliable D call. Trimming shortened V by 2 bases and J by 11 bases, and 11 bases separated the two germline ends. In germline, CDR1 is SGHKS, CDR2 YYEKEE (reference sequence). The CDR3 has 12 amino acids. The full variable domain, rest sourced from reference TRBV5-5 and TRBJ1-5, is DAGVTQSPTHLIKTRGQQVTLRCSPISGHKSVSWYQQVLGQGPQFIFQYYEKEERGRGNFPDRFSARQFPNYSSELNVNALLLGDSALYLCASSFSVASQHFGDGTRLSIL.

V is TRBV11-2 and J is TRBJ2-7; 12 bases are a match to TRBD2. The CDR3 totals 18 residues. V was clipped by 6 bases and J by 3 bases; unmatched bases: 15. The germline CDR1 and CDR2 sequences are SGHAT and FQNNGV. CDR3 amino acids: CASSRGGLAGRSGYEQYF. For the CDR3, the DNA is TGTGCCAGCAGTCGAGGGGGACTAGCGGGTCGATCGGGCTACGAGCAGTACTTC. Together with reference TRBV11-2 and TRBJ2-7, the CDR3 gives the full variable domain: EAGVAQSPRYKIIEKRQSVAFWCNPISGHATLYWYQQILGQGPKLLIQFQNNGVVDDSQLPKDRFSAERLKGVDSTLKIQPAKLEDSAVYLCASSRGGLAGRSGYEQYFGPGTRLTVT.

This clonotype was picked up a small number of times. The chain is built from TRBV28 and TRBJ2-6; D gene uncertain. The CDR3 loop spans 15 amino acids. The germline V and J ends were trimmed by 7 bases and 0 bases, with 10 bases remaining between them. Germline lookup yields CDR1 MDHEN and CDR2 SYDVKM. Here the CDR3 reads CASIERSSGANVLTF. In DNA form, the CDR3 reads TGTGCCAGCATCGAAAGGAGCTCTGGGGCCAACGTCCTGACTTTC.

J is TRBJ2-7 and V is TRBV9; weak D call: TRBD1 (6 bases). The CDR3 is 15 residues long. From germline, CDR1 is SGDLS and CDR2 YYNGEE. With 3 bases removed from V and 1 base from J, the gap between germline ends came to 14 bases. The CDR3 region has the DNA TGTGCCAGCAGCGCCACGGGACACCAGTCCTACGAGCAGTACTTC. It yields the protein CASSATGHQSYEQYF.

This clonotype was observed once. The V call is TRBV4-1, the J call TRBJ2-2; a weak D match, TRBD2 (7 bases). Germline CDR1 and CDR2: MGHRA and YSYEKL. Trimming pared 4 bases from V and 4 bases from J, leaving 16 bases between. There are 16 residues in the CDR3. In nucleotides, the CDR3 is TGCGCCAGCAGCCCGACGGGGGGCGGGGGCACCGGGGAGCTGTTTTTT. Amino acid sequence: CASSPTGGGGTGELFF.

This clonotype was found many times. The CDR3 DNA reads TGTGCCACCAGCAGAGCGGGACTTGAGCAGTTCTTC. Its protein product is CATSRAGLEQFF. This sequence joins TRBV15 and TRBJ2-1, with D possibly TRBD2 on 6 matching bases. With 1 base removed from V and 9 bases from J, the gap between germline ends came to 7 bases. From germline, CDR1 is LNHNV and CDR2 YYDKDF (reference sequence). The CDR3 spans 12 residues.

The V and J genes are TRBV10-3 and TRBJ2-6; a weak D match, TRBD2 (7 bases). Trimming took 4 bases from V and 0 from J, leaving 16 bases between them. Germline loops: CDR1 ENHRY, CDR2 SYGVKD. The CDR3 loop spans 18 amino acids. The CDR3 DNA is TGTGCCATCAGTGGGGGGGGCAGAACCAGCTCTGGGGCCAACGTCCTGACTTTC. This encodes CAISGGGRTSSGANVLTF.

CDR3 in DNA: TGCAGCACCAACCGGGACTCAACTAGGGGCTACACCTTC. Its translation is CSTNRDSTRGYTF. The rearrangement joins TRBV29-1 to TRBJ1-2, with D possibly matching TRBD1 (5 bases). Trimming shortened V by 8 bases and J by 8 bases, and 21 bases separated the two germline ends. In germline, CDR1 is SQVTM, CDR2 ANQGSEA. This CDR3 is 13 amino acids long.

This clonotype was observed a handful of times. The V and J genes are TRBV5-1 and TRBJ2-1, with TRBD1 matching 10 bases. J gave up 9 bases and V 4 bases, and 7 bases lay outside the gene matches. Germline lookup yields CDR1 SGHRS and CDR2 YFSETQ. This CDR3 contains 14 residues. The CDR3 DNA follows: TGCGCCAGCAGCCACGGACAGGGGGTCGGTGAGCAGTTCTTC. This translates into CASSHGQGVGEQFF.

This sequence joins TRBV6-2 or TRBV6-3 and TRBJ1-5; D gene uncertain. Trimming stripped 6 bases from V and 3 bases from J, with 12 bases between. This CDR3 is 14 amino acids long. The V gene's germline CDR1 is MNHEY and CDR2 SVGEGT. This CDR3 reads CASRDDSDNQPQHF. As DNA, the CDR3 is TGTGCCAGCAGGGACGATTCGGACAATCAGCCCCAGCATTTT.

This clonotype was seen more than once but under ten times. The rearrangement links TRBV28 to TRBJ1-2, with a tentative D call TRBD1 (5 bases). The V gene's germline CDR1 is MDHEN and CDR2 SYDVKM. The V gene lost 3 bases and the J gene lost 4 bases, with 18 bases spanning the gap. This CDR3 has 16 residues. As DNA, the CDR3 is TGTGCCAGCAGTTTGCTAGGGACGGGGATGGGCTATGGCTACACCTTC. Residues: CASSLLGTGMGYGYTF.

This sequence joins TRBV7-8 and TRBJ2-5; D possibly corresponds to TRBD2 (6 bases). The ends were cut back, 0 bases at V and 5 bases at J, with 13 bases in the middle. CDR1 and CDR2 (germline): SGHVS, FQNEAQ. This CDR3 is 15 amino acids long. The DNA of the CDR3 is TGTGCCAGCAGCTTAGCAGTTTCTAGCGCCGAGACCCAGTACTTC. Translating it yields CASSLAVSSAETQYF.

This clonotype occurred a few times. In DNA, the CDR3 is TGCGCCAGCAGCCAAGACGGGGCGGGAGGGACGTACAATGAGCAGTTCTTC. This sequence encodes CASSQDGAGGTYNEQFF. The chain recombines TRBV4-3 with TRBJ2-1, with TRBD2 matching over 9 bases. The germline CDR1 and CDR2 sequences are LGHNA and YSLEER. This CDR3 spans 17 amino acids. V lost 0 bases, J lost 4 bases, and 7 bases stayed unmatched.

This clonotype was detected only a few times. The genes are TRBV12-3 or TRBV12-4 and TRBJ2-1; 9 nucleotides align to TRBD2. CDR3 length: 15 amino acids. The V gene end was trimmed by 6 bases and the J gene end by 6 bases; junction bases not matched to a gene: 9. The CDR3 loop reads CASRKDDSGSNEQFF. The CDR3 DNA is TGTGCCAGCAGGAAGGATGATAGCGGGAGCAATGAGCAGTTCTTC.

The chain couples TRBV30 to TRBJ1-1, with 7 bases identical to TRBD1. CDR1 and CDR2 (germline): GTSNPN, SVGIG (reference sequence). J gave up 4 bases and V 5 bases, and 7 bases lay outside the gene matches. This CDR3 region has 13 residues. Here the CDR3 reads CAWGKTGLTEAFF. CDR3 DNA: TGTGCCTGGGGTAAGACAGGGCTCACTGAAGCTTTCTTT.

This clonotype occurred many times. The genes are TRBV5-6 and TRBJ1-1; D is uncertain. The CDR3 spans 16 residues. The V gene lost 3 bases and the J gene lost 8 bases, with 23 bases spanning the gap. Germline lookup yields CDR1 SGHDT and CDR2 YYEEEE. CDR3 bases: TGTGCCAGCAGCTCGGACTCCTTAGGCCAATGGAGCGAAGCTTTCTTT. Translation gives CASSSDSLGQWSEAFF.

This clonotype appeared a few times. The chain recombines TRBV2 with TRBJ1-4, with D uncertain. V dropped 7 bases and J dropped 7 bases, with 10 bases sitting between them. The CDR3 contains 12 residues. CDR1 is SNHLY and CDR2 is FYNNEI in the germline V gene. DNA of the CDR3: TGTGCCAGCAAGGGTTTTGGTGAAAAACTGTTTTTT. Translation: CASKGFGEKLFF.

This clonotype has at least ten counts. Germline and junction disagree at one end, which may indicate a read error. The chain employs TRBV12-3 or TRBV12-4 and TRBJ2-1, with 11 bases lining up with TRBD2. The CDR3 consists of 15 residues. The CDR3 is CASRLAGGPIWEQFF. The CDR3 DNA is TGTGCCAGCAGATTAGCGGGAGGGCCTATTTGGGAGCAGTTCTTC.

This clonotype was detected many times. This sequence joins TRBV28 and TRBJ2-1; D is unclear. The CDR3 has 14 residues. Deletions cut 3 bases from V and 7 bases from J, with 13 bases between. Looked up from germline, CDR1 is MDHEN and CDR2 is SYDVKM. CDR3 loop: CASSFLVATNEQFF. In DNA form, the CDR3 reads TGTGCCAGCAGTTTCCTTGTCGCGACGAATGAGCAGTTCTTC.

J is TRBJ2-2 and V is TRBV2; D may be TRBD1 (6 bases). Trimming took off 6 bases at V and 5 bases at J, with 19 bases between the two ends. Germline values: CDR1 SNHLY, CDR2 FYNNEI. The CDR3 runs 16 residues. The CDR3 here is CASRPGHPASTGELFF. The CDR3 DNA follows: TGTGCCAGCAGACCGGGACACCCCGCGTCAACCGGGGAGCTGTTTTTT.

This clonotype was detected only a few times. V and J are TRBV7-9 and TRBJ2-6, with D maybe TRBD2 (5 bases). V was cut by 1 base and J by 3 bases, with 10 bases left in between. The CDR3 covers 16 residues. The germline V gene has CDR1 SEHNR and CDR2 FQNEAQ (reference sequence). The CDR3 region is CASSLVGELGANVLTF. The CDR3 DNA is TGTGCCAGCAGCTTAGTCGGGGAGCTTGGGGCCAACGTCCTGACTTTC.

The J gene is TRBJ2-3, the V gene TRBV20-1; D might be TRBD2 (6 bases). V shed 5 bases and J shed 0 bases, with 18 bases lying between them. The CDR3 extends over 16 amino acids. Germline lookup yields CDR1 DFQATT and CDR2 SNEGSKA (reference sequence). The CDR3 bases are TGCAGTGCTCCTCGGGAGCGAGGTCTTAGCACAGATACGCAGTATTTT. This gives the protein CSAPRERGLSTDTQYF.